This record concerns one TCR beta chain sequence. The target antigen is unknown. Every isolated RNA sample was fully reverse transcribed, so sequencing captured expressed TCRB transcripts. Assay: immunoSEQ multiplex PCR; the TCRdb copy retains only in-frame clones and omits some. Of approximately 400,000 clones in the sample, less than 15% are singletons; the top ten hold roughly 0.019%. The record originates from a study of beta chain features in type 1 diabetes. Whole-study findings and limits: An over-representation of cells with high TCR expression could result from cDNA sequencing.

CD4+ cells of the naive, central memory, regulatory and stem cell-like memory types were sorted via CD45RO/CCR7/CD25/CD127/CD95/CD27. Without exception, sorted populations had purity beyond 95%. This clonotype originated in a woman aged 18-30 years in good health. The sequencing sample was made of naive CD4+ T cells from blood.

Here the CDR3 DNA reads TGCGCCAGCAGCCTAGACAGGGGCAATCAGCCCCAGCATTTT. It codes for CASSLDRGNQPQHF. The chain carries TRBV5-1 and TRBJ1-5, with 7 bases identical to TRBD1. V gave up 4 bases and J gave up 2 bases; unmatched junction bases: 3. Germline CDR1 and CDR2: SGHRS and YFSETQ. CDR3 length: 14 amino acids. The whole variable domain, filled in from reference TRBV5-1 and TRBJ1-5, reads KAGVTQTPRYLIKTRGQQVTLSCSPISGHRSVSWYQQTPGQGLQFLFEYFSETQRNKGNFPGRFSGRQFSNSRSEMNVSTLELGDSALYLCASSLDRGNQPQHFGDGTRLSIL.